The 20 T cell receptor beta chains presented below share a single source sample, sequenced in a study of CD8 T cells in Susac syndrome. The authors reverse transcribed about 0.45 to 1 ug RNA with random hexamers. TCRdb processed the immunoSEQ multiplex PCR reads anew with MiXCR; each CDR3 protein has one entry. The top ten clones hold 0.12% of a sample with under 200,000 distinct CDR3 sequences, approximately 94% of them seen once. Sequenced material: CD4+ T cells from PBMCs. All receptors come from a human donor with Susac syndrome.

This sequence joins TRBV18 and TRBJ1-6; 7 bases match TRBD1. Germline assignment: CDR1 KGHSH and CDR2 LQKENI. CDR3 length: 17 residues. Trimming cost V 2 bases and J 15 bases; bases outside gene matches: 19. For the CDR3, the DNA is TGTGCCAGCTCACCAACAGGGACAGCCCGGGGGGATTCCGGCCTCCACTTT. It translates to CASSPTGTARGDSGLHF.

This chain uses TRBV30 with TRBJ1-6; D not certain. V lost 3 bases to trimming and J lost 4 bases, with 13 bases between them. CDR3 length: 15 amino acids. Looked up from germline, CDR1 is GTSNPN and CDR2 is SVGIG (reference sequence). CDR3 nucleotides: TGTGCCTGGAGCTCTCTACGCGGGTATAATTCACCCCTCCACTTT. This translates into CAWSSLRGYNSPLHF.

The chain employs TRBV19 and TRBJ2-3, with unresolved D. Trimming pared 4 bases from V and 5 bases from J, leaving 10 bases between. The CDR3 is 13 amino acids. Germline-derived CDR1 and CDR2 are LNHDA and SQIVND (reference sequence). The CDR3 reads CASSTGSRDTQYF. CDR3 in DNA: TGTGCCAGTAGTACCGGGTCTAGAGATACGCAGTATTTT.

V gene TRBV20-1 combines with J gene TRBJ2-4; 10 nucleotides agree with TRBD1. The J segment lost 1 base and the V segment lost 0 bases, leaving 6 bases of the junction unmatched. Per germline, CDR1 DFQATT and CDR2 SNEGSKA (reference sequence). The length of the CDR3 is 17 residues. Here the CDR3 DNA reads TGCAGTGCTAGAGAGGTCGGGACAGGGGCTGCCAAAAACATTCAGTACTTC. It codes for CSAREVGTGAAKNIQYF.

This clonotype was seen once. This rearrangement joins TRBV12-3 or TRBV12-4 to TRBJ1-3, with D unresolved. The CDR3 is 14 amino acids. Trimming removed 2 bases from V and 0 bases from J, with 5 bases in between. The CDR3 spells CASSLILSGNTIYF. The CDR3 region has the DNA TGTGCCAGCAGTTTAATACTCTCTGGAAACACCATATATTTT.

V and J are TRBV6-2 or TRBV6-3 and TRBJ1-5; 8 positions match TRBD1. The CDR3 extends over 14 amino acids. The J segment lost 0 bases and the V segment lost 6 bases, leaving 1 base of the junction unmatched. CDR1 and CDR2 from the germline V gene are MNHEY and SVGEGT. CDR3 residues: CASRDRDSNQPQHF. In DNA, the CDR3 is TGTGCCAGCAGGGACAGGGATAGCAATCAGCCCCAGCATTTT.

The chain carries TRBV20-1 and TRBJ1-5; D is perhaps TRBD1 (6 bases). V dropped 3 bases and J dropped 7 bases, with 13 bases sitting between them. The CDR3 has 13 residues. Germline assignment: CDR1 DFQATT and CDR2 SNEGSKA (reference sequence). For the CDR3, the DNA is TGCAGTGCTAGGAGAGGGGACATACAGCCCCAGCATTTT. Its translation: CSARRGDIQPQHF.

CDR3 nucleotide sequence: TGTGCTAGTGCCCTAGGGGGGTCCTACAATGAGCAGTTCTTC. Translated: CASALGGSYNEQFF. The chain carries TRBV12-5 and TRBJ2-1; TRBD1 or TRBD2 may be the D gene (6 bases each). V was trimmed by 7 bases and J by 1 base, leaving 11 bases between them. The germline gives CDR1 LGHNT, CDR2 FRNRAP. The CDR3 runs 14 residues.

The CDR3 sequence: CASSPTPRQGSDTQYF. The DNA for the CDR3 is TGTGCCAGCAGCCCAACCCCCCGACAGGGGTCAGATACGCAGTATTTT. The chain combines TRBV7-9 with TRBJ2-3; the match to TRBD1 covers 8 bases. This CDR3 region has 16 residues. The V gene's germline CDR1 is SEHNR and CDR2 FQNEAQ (reference sequence). V was pared by 5 bases and J by 4 bases, with 11 bases of the junction left unmatched.

This sequence joins TRBV18 and TRBJ2-3, with D uncertain. V lost 8 bases and J lost 2, with 8 bases in between. This CDR3 comprises 12 residues. Per the germline V gene, CDR1 is KGHSH and CDR2 is LQKENI. The CDR3 DNA reads as TGTGCCAGCATGTCGGACACAGATACGCAGTATTTT. It codes for CASMSDTDTQYF.

This sequence joins TRBV12-3 or TRBV12-4 and TRBJ2-3, with 7 bases fitting TRBD2. The CDR3 loop spans 15 amino acids. Trimming cost V 0 bases and J 1 base; bases outside gene matches: 1. The CDR3 DNA reads TGTGCCAGCAGTTTAGCGGCGGGGGGCACAGATACGCAGTATTTT. Its protein product is CASSLAAGGTDTQYF.

The chain has TRBV29-1 and TRBJ2-1, with D maybe TRBD1 (6 bases). The CDR3 sequence is 13 residues long. V was pared by 5 bases and J by 8 bases, with 16 bases between. The germline V gene has CDR1 SQVTM and CDR2 ANQGSEA. Here the CDR3 DNA reads TGCAGCGTTCGAGGGGGTTGGAGTGATGAGCAGTTCTTC. This translates into CSVRGGWSDEQFF.

The V call is TRBV9, the J call TRBJ2-7, with D maybe TRBD2 (5 bases). CDR1 and CDR2 (germline): SGDLS, YYNGEE. V was shortened by 2 bases and J by 4 bases, with 13 bases between the two germline ends. There are 14 residues in the CDR3. CDR3 amino acids: CASSVGTGWYEQYF. CDR3 bases: TGTGCCAGCAGCGTGGGTACGGGGTGGTACGAGCAGTACTTC.

The chain combines TRBV10-3 with TRBJ2-1, with 11 bases aligning to TRBD2. V was pared by 6 bases and J by 8 bases, with 6 bases of the junction left unmatched. CDR3 length: 14 amino acids. Germline V gives CDR1 ENHRY, CDR2 SYGVKD. The CDR3 is CAIRGPLAGDEQFF. The CDR3 nucleotides read TGTGCCATCAGGGGACCACTAGCGGGGGATGAGCAGTTCTTC.

The chain recombines TRBV4-1 with TRBJ1-2; TRBD1 aligns across 8 bases. V dropped 2 bases and J dropped 6; count of bases not matched to a gene: 11. The CDR3 has 16 amino acids. CDR1 is MGHRA, CDR2 YSYEKL, per germline. The CDR3 sequence: CASSQPKDREKNGYTF. Here the CDR3 DNA reads TGCGCCAGCAGCCAACCCAAGGACAGGGAAAAAAATGGCTACACCTTC.

The chain carries TRBV12-3 or TRBV12-4 and TRBJ2-2; D may be TRBD2 (5 bases). The CDR3 runs to 15 residues. The ends were cut back, 6 bases at V and 1 base at J, with 12 bases in the middle. The CDR3 is CASRAVGENTGELFF. The CDR3 DNA follows: TGTGCCAGCAGGGCGGTCGGGGAGAACACCGGGGAGCTGTTTTTT.

CDR3 in DNA: TGCAGCGTTGCTGGGGCTTATGGCTACACCTTC. It is translated as CSVAGAYGYTF. V gene TRBV29-1 combines with J gene TRBJ1-2, with TRBD1 as a possible D gene (5 bases). Germline-derived CDR1 and CDR2 are SQVTM and ANQGSEA. CDR3 length: 11 residues. V lost 4 bases to trimming and J lost 5 bases, with 8 bases between them.

The chain recombines TRBV3-1 with TRBJ2-1; D is unresolved. Germline values: CDR1 LGHDT, CDR2 YNNKEL (reference sequence). The V gene lost 6 bases and the J gene lost 0 bases, with 15 bases spanning the gap. This CDR3 contains 16 residues. The CDR3 here is CASSPMSVSSYNEQFF. The CDR3 coding sequence is TGTGCCAGCAGTCCCATGAGCGTTAGCTCCTACAATGAGCAGTTCTTC.

This clonotype has a single count. The chain combines TRBV10-2 with TRBJ1-1, with D perhaps TRBD1 (6 bases). The CDR3 consists of 14 residues. Germline V CDR1 and CDR2: WSHSY, SAAADI. Trimming shortened V by 4 bases and J by 1 base, and 10 bases separated the two germline ends. CDR3 residues: CASSGQTGNTEAFF. CDR3 sequence (DNA): TGCGCCAGCAGTGGACAGACAGGGAACACTGAAGCTTTCTTT.

This clonotype was counted once. The rearrangement uses TRBV5-1 and TRBJ2-3; D uncertain. The V gene's germline CDR1 is SGHRS and CDR2 YFSETQ. Trimming took off 2 bases at V and 4 bases at J, with 11 bases between the two ends. CDR3 size: 14 residues. The CDR3 bases are TGCGCCAGCAGCTTCAGTACAGCCTCAGATACGCAGTATTTT. Protein product: CASSFSTASDTQYF.